Presented here are 32 T cell receptor beta chains from one specimen sequenced in a study of CD8+ T cells in alopecia areata. The treatment was: oral pan-JAK inhibitor, 5-10 mg twice daily. The authors extracted RNA and reverse transcribed it into cDNA as the sequencing template. Here immunoSEQ multiplex PCR was the method, and the copy in TCRdb shows in-frame clones only, minus some. The sample has roughly 230,000 clones; approximately 40% are singletons. The sample here was CD4+ T cells sorted from blood, taken at approximately week 37, from a patient treated with tofacitinib. The receptors shown here come from a human donor with alopecia areata.

The V and J genes are TRBV7-3 and TRBJ2-1; D is undetermined. Germline V gene sequence: CDR1 SGHTA, CDR2 FQGTGA. The CDR3 length is 13 residues. The germline V and J ends were trimmed by 3 bases and 5 bases, with 8 bases remaining between them. CDR3: CASSLSRNNEQFF. In nucleotides, the CDR3 is TGTGCCAGCAGCTTGAGCCGGAACAATGAGCAGTTCTTC.

The chain recombines TRBV11-2 with TRBJ2-3, with no clear D. The CDR3 extends over 14 amino acids. The V end lost 5 bases, the J end lost 0 bases, and 9 bases lay between the germline ends. CDR1 and CDR2 (germline): SGHAT, FQNNGV. Here the CDR3 reads CASSETVSTDTQYF. The CDR3 region has the DNA TGTGCCAGCAGCGAGACGGTTAGCACAGATACGCAGTATTTT.

The rearrangement joins TRBV29-1 to TRBJ2-1, with 9 bases fitting TRBD1. The V gene's germline CDR1 is SQVTM and CDR2 ANQGSEA. The CDR3 extends over 14 amino acids. With V trimmed by 4 bases and J by 8 bases, 9 bases remained unmatched. CDR3 amino acids: CSVGGGTGRDEQFF. Here the CDR3 DNA reads TGCAGCGTTGGAGGAGGGACAGGGCGCGATGAGCAGTTCTTC.

On this clone itself: The identical CDR3 is also encoded by other nucleotide sequences in the sample. V and J are TRBV18 and TRBJ2-7; possible D gene TRBD1, 6 bases. V lost 2 bases to trimming and J lost 4 bases, with 9 bases between them. Germline CDR1 reads KGHSH; CDR2 reads LQKENI. CDR3 length: 13 residues. The DNA of the CDR3 is TGTGCCAGCTCACCATCACAGGGTTACGAGCAGTACTTC. Translated: CASSPSQGYEQYF. Full variable domain (remainder filled in from reference TRBV18 and TRBJ2-7): NAGVMQNPRHLVRRRGQEARLRCSPMKGHSHVYWYRQLPEEGLKFMVYLQKENIIDESGMPKERFSAEFPKEGPSILRIQQVVRGDSAAYFCASSPSQGYEQYFGPGTRLTVT.

The chain combines TRBV4-1 with TRBJ2-2; no clear D gene. The CDR3 extends over 16 amino acids. Germline lookup yields CDR1 MGHRA and CDR2 YSYEKL. V gave up 4 bases and J gave up 4 bases, with 16 bases separating them. CDR3: CASSPTRHFSTGELFF. CDR3 bases: TGCGCCAGCAGCCCCACCAGGCATTTCTCCACCGGGGAGCTGTTTTTT.

Here the CDR3 DNA reads TGTGCCAGCAGCTTGGGGCAGGGGGCAAACTATGGCTACACCTTC. Its translation is CASSLGQGANYGYTF. This chain uses TRBV7-6 with TRBJ1-2, with 8 bases identical to TRBD1. V was pared by 3 bases and J by 2 bases, with 5 bases of the junction left unmatched. The CDR3 totals 15 residues. Germline CDR1 is SGHVS and CDR2 is FNYEAQ. The entire variable domain, with the rest obtained from reference TRBV7-6 and TRBJ1-2, is as follows: GAGVSQSPRYKVTKRGQDVALRCDPISGHVSLYWYRQALGQGPEFLTYFNYEAQQDKSGLPNDRFSAERPEGSISTLTIQRTEQRDSAMYRCASSLGQGANYGYTFGSGTRLTVV.

The V call is TRBV15, the J call TRBJ2-5; weak D call: TRBD1 (6 bases). V was clipped by 4 bases and J by 1 base, with 13 bases between them. There are 15 residues in the CDR3. Germline CDR1 reads LNHNV; CDR2 reads YYDKDF (reference sequence). The CDR3 here is CATSKGEQSQETQYF. DNA of the CDR3: TGTGCCACCAGCAAGGGGGAGCAAAGCCAAGAGACCCAGTACTTC.

The rearrangement joins TRBV29-1 to TRBJ2-5, with D maybe TRBD1 (5 bases). The CDR3 is 11 amino acids. Germline CDR1 SQVTM, CDR2 ANQGSEA. Trimming took off 6 bases at V and 4 bases at J, with 9 bases between the two ends. CDR3 in amino acids: CSVARGETQYF. The CDR3, as DNA: TGCAGCGTCGCAAGGGGAGAGACCCAGTACTTC.

This clone was detected only a few times. The V call is TRBV6-4, the J call TRBJ2-2, with no clear D. Looked up from germline, CDR1 is MRHNA and CDR2 is SNTAGT. The CDR3 length is 13 residues. The V end lost 4 bases, the J end lost 4 bases, and 7 bases lay between the germline ends. The CDR3 DNA sequence: TGTGCCAGCAGTGTCGACCTCACCGGGGAGCTGTTTTTT. Its translation is CASSVDLTGELFF.

The chain has TRBV2 and TRBJ2-3, with D possibly TRBD2 on 6 matching bases. CDR3 size: 16 residues. Trimming shortened V by 6 bases and J by 2 bases, and 18 bases separated the two germline ends. CDR1 is SNHLY, CDR2 FYNNEI, per germline. The CDR3 nucleotides are TGTGCCAGCAGCGTCCCCCGGGCGGGGCCCACAGATACGCAGTATTTT. This encodes CASSVPRAGPTDTQYF.

The chain joins TRBV4-1 to TRBJ2-1; 10 positions match TRBD2. The CDR3 sequence is 16 residues long. Germline lookup yields CDR1 MGHRA and CDR2 YSYEKL. Unmatched junction bases numbered 7, after V lost 4 bases and J lost 4 bases. The CDR3 nucleotides read TGCGCCAGCAGCCGTTCCGGGACTAGCGCGTACAATGAGCAGTTCTTC. This translates into CASSRSGTSAYNEQFF.

This clone has ten or more counts. The chain joins TRBV30 to TRBJ2-5; a weak D match, TRBD1 (5 bases). The V end was cut by 0 bases, the J end by 4 bases, with 9 bases between. The CDR3 runs to 13 residues. Germline V lookup: CDR1 GTSNPN, CDR2 SVGIG (reference sequence). CDR3 sequence (DNA): TGTGCCTGGAGTGTACAAGGGGCAGAGACCCAGTACTTC. It yields the protein CAWSVQGAETQYF.

This chain uses TRBV6-5 with TRBJ1-2; D possibly corresponds to TRBD1 (5 bases). This CDR3 contains 13 residues. Per germline, CDR1 MNHEY and CDR2 SVGAGI. V lost 2 bases, J lost 8 bases, and 12 bases lay in between. CDR3 residues: CASSYEYDSGYTF. DNA of the CDR3: TGTGCCAGCAGTTACGAATACGACAGCGGCTACACCTTC.

The V call is TRBV29-1, the J call TRBJ1-4, with D uncertain. Germline CDR1 and CDR2: SQVTM and ANQGSEA. CDR3 length equals 13 residues. V was cut by 8 bases and J by 4 bases, with 14 bases left in between. The CDR3 region is CSFKARGNEKLFF. CDR3 in DNA: TGCAGCTTCAAGGCCCGGGGTAATGAAAAACTGTTTTTT. The complete variable domain, with remaining parts taken from reference TRBV29-1 and TRBJ1-4, reads SAVISQKPSRDICQRGTSLTIQCQVDSQVTMMFWYRQQPGQSLTLIATANQGSEATYESGFVIDKFPISRPNLTFSTLTVSNMSPEDSSIYLCSFKARGNEKLFFGSGTQLSVL.

The rearrangement links TRBV7-2 to TRBJ2-5, with TRBD2 as a possible D gene (6 bases). CDR3 length: 16 amino acids. The ends were cut back, 0 bases at V and 5 bases at J, with 16 bases in the middle. CDR1 and CDR2 from the germline V gene are SGHTA and FQGNSA. CDR3 in amino acids: CASSLAVAERGETQYF. In DNA form, the CDR3 reads TGTGCCAGCAGCTTAGCGGTAGCGGAGAGGGGCGAGACCCAGTACTTC.

There are a few counts of this clone. The genes are TRBV5-4 and TRBJ2-7; 8 nucleotides match TRBD2. Trimming at V came to 2 bases and at J to 5 bases, leaving 3 bases not matched to a gene. The CDR3 has 13 amino acids. In germline, CDR1 is SGHNT, CDR2 YYREEE (reference sequence). The CDR3 here is CASSFGLANEQYF. Here the CDR3 DNA reads TGTGCCAGCAGCTTTGGACTAGCCAACGAGCAGTACTTC.

Note on this clone: Other DNA sequences in this specimen translate into the identical CDR3. The chain has TRBV30 and TRBJ1-1, with TRBD1 matching over 7 bases. There are 13 residues in the CDR3. Germline V gene sequence: CDR1 GTSNPN, CDR2 SVGIG (reference sequence). The V segment lost 0 bases and the J segment 3 bases; nucleotides outside the gene matches: 1. As DNA, the CDR3 is TGTGCCTGGAGTGTTGACAGGGACACTGAAGCTTTCTTT. Its protein is CAWSVDRDTEAFF. Filled out from reference TRBV30 and TRBJ1-1, the complete variable domain reads SQTIHQWPATLVQPVGSPLSLECTVEGTSNPNLYWYRQAAGRGLQLLFYSVGIGQISSEVPQNLSASRPQDRQFILSSKKLLLSDSGFYLCAWSVDRDTEAFFGQGTRLTVV.

This clone showed up just a few times. The V and J genes are TRBV29-1 and TRBJ2-5; 7 nucleotides match TRBD1. With 7 bases clipped from V and 1 base from J, the junction kept 9 bases outside the gene matches. Germline CDR1 SQVTM, CDR2 ANQGSEA. This CDR3 comprises 14 residues. This chain's CDR3 is CSGVGDSFQETQYF. In DNA, the CDR3 is TGCAGCGGCGTAGGGGACAGTTTCCAAGAGACCCAGTACTTC.

The rearrangement uses TRBV7-2 and TRBJ2-1; D gene uncertain. Deletions cut 1 base from V and 10 bases from J, with 5 bases between. This CDR3 spans 11 amino acids. Germline values: CDR1 SGHTA, CDR2 FQGNSA. The CDR3 region is CASSLEWEQFF. The CDR3 DNA sequence: TGTGCCAGCAGCTTAGAATGGGAGCAGTTCTTC. The full variable domain, with the rest looked up from reference TRBV7-2 and TRBJ2-1, is GAGVSQSPSNKVTEKGKDVELRCDPISGHTALYWYRQSLGQGLEFLIYFQGNSAPDKSGLPSDRFSAERTGGSVSTLTIQRTQQEDSAVYLCASSLEWEQFFGPGTRLTVL.

The chain links TRBV30 to TRBJ2-3; D remains unclear. The V end was cut by 7 bases, the J end by 4 bases, with 18 bases between. This CDR3 comprises 14 residues. Germline-derived CDR1 and CDR2 are GTSNPN and SVGIG (reference sequence). CDR3 nucleotide sequence: TGTGCCTCCCCCGCAGGTCTCGGACCAGATACGCAGTATTTT. Encoded protein: CASPAGLGPDTQYF.

For this clone: The sample holds other DNA sequences that translate to the same CDR3. The chain combines TRBV28 with TRBJ2-1, with D uncertain. V was pared by 2 bases and J by 3 bases, with 2 bases between. In germline, CDR1 is MDHEN, CDR2 SYDVKM. CDR3 length equals 12 residues. CDR3: CASSLGYNEQFF. The CDR3 region has the DNA TGTGCCAGCAGTTTAGGCTACAATGAGCAGTTCTTC.

In its sample, this clone was seen a few times. The genes are TRBV29-1 and TRBJ1-1; D not resolved. The germline V gene encodes CDR1 SQVTM and CDR2 ANQGSEA. The CDR3 consists of 13 residues. The V and J ends lost 6 bases and 3 bases respectively, with 14 bases between them. CDR3: CSVATVGYTEAFF. The CDR3 region has the DNA TGCAGCGTGGCAACAGTGGGGTACACTGAAGCTTTCTTT.

The chain is built from TRBV9 and TRBJ2-1; 9 nucleotides match TRBD1. Germline V gene sequence: CDR1 SGDLS, CDR2 YYNGEE. The CDR3 spans 16 residues. V shed 4 bases and J 0 bases; nucleotides not matched to a gene: 5. The CDR3 DNA reads as TGTGCCAGCAGCACCGAGGACAGGGGCTCCTACAATGAGCAGTTCTTC. Encoded protein: CASSTEDRGSYNEQFF.

The V call is TRBV30, the J call TRBJ2-1, with 7 bases matching TRBD1. With V trimmed by 3 bases and J by 6 bases, 5 bases remained unmatched. The germline V gene encodes CDR1 GTSNPN and CDR2 SVGIG (reference sequence). The CDR3 length is 13 residues. CDR3 sequence: CAWRVTGPNEQFF. The CDR3 DNA follows: TGTGCCTGGAGGGTGACAGGGCCCAATGAGCAGTTCTTC.

The chain joins TRBV30 to TRBJ1-2; perhaps TRBD1 as D (5 bases). Germline V gene data show CDR1 as GTSNPN and CDR2 as SVGIG (reference sequence). Trimming stripped 0 bases from V and 2 bases from J, with 10 bases between. The CDR3 is 14 residues long. CDR3 bases: TGTGCCTGGAGTGTAACAGGAGCAAACTATGGCTACACCTTC. It translates to CAWSVTGANYGYTF.

The chain employs TRBV2 and TRBJ2-3, with D hard to call. Per the germline V gene, CDR1 is SNHLY and CDR2 is FYNNEI. The ends were cut back, 5 bases at V and 7 bases at J, with 10 bases in the middle. This CDR3 is 12 amino acids long. This CDR3 reads CASSQLWNTQYF. Written as DNA, the CDR3 is TGTGCCAGCAGTCAACTTTGGAATACGCAGTATTTT.

The chain links TRBV7-3 to TRBJ2-3, with 14 bases aligning to TRBD2. The trim removed 5 bases at V and 4 bases at J, leaving 8 bases unmatched. The length of the CDR3 is 17 residues. Germline V gives CDR1 SGHTA, CDR2 FQGTGA. CDR3 sequence (DNA): TGTGCCAGCAGCCAGACTAGCGGGAGGGCGAGCGCAGATACGCAGTATTTT. It codes for CASSQTSGRASADTQYF.

In this sample, this clone turned up a few times. The genes are TRBV19 and TRBJ2-1, with D tentatively TRBD2 (5 bases). The CDR3 sequence is 16 residues long. V was trimmed by 6 bases and J by 4 bases, leaving 19 bases between them. CDR1 is LNHDA, CDR2 SQIVND, per germline (reference sequence). The CDR3 DNA follows: TGTGCCAGTAGGCGGTCCCACCGGGATACATACAATGAGCAGTTCTTC. The encoded protein is CASRRSHRDTYNEQFF.

The J gene is TRBJ1-2, the V gene TRBV30, with no clear D. The CDR3 is made up of 12 amino acids. V gave up 2 bases and J gave up 5 bases, with 9 bases separating them. Germline assignment: CDR1 GTSNPN and CDR2 SVGIG (reference sequence). CDR3 nucleotide sequence: TGTGCCTGGAGTCCAGGCGCGTATGGCTACACCTTC. It is translated as CAWSPGAYGYTF.

As concerns this clone: A junction boundary mismatches the germline segment, possibly from a read error. This chain uses TRBV7-8 with TRBJ2-5; tentative D call: TRBD2 (5 bases). Germline V gives CDR1 SGHVS, CDR2 FQNEAQ. The CDR3 extends over 12 amino acids. In DNA form, the CDR3 reads TGTGCCAGCAGCGTAGCGCAAGAGACCCAGTACTTC. This encodes CASSVAQETQYF. Full variable domain (outside the CDR3, taken from reference TRBV7-8 and TRBJ2-5): GAGVSQSPRYKVAKRGQDVALRCDPISGHVSLFWYQQALGQGPEFLTYFQNEAQLDKSGLPSDRFFAERPEGSVSTLKIQRTQQEDSAVYLCASSVAQETQYFGPGTRLLVL.

This clone was counted a few times. CDR3 bases: TGTGCCAGCAGCTTAGTAGAGAATACGCAGTATTTT. This encodes CASSLVENTQYF. This chain joins TRBV7-8 and TRBJ2-3; D not certain. V gave up 1 base and J gave up 7 bases, with 6 bases separating them. The CDR3 runs to 12 residues. From germline, CDR1 is SGHVS and CDR2 FQNEAQ.

CDR3 in amino acids: CASSEGRDYEQYF. The DNA of the CDR3 is TGTGCCAGCAGTGAAGGCCGAGACTACGAGCAGTACTTC. This sequence joins TRBV6-1 and TRBJ2-7; D not certain. The CDR3 runs 13 residues. V dropped 1 base and J dropped 3 bases, with 7 bases sitting between them. The germline V gene encodes CDR1 MNHNS and CDR2 SASEGT.